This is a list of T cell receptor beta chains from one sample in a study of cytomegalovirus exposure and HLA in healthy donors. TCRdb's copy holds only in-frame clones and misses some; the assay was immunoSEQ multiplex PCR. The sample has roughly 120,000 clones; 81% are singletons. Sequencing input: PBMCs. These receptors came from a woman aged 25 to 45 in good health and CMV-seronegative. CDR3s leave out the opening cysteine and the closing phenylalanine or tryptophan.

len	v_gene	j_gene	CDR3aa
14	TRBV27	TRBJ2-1	ASWDGRGSSYNEQF
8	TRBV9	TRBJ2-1	ATPPYEQF
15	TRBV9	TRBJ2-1	ASSVDLAGAKQDEQF
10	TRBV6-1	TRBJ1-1	ASRSVPREAF
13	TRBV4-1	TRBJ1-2	ASSQGGGGDYGYT
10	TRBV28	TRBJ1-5	ASSFRGRPQH
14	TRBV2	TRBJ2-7	ASSLGLAGGFYEQY
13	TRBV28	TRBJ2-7	ASSSNREGYYEQY
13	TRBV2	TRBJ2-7	ASGPGLGDSYEQY
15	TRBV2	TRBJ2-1	ASRTTMGGGANNEQF
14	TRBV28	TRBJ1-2	ASSLPQGSTSWGYT
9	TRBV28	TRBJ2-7	ASSKPPKQY
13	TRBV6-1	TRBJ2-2	ASRNGQGEAGELF
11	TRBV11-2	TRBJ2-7	ASSLPRAYEQY
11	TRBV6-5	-	ASSPALRHEQY
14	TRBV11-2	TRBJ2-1	ASSLGGTSVNNEQF
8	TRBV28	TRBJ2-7	ASSRREQY
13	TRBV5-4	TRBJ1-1	ASSLVSGSGTEAF
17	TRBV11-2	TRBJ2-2	ASSDTPGLAGANTGELF
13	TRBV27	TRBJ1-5	ASSFADRGNQPQH
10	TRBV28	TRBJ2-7	ASSGTSYEQY
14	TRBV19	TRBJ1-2	ASSIRTGGDGYGYT
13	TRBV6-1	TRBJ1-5	ASSDSRGRNQPQH
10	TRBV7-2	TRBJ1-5	ASSAPGARPH
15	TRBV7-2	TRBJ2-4	ASSFYGSGQGSNIQY
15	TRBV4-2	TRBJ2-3	ASSLLLAPASTDTQY
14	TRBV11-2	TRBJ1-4	ASSLPGETGVEKLF
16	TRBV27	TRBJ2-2	ASSLSMRTSGNTGELF
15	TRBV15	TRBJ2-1	ATSTGLAGTWDNEQF
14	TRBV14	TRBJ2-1	ASSQEWREDYNEQF
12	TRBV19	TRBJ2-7	ASSWTSGSYEQY
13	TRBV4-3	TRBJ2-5	ASSQDEEGKETQY
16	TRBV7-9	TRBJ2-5	ASSLTPTGREGMKTQY
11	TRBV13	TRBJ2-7	ASSLGLAGEQY
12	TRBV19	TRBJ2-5	ASHSRAPQETQY
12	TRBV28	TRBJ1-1	ASSFRRGSAEAF
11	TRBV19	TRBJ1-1	AIGGDMNTEAF
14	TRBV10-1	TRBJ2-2	ASSVKRGPTTGELF
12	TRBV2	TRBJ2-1	ASSGQGAGNEQF
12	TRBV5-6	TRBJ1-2	ASRGQGASYGYT
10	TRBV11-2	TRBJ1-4	ASSWTGEKLF
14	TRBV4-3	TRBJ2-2	ASSQWVSERTGELF
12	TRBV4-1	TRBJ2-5	ASSQTGQQETQY
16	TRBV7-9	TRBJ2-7	SSSAFQGQGGAQSEQY
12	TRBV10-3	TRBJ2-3	AILKRELSDTQY
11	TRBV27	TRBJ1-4	AISTGPNEKLF
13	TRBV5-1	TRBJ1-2	ASSLAAGADYGYT
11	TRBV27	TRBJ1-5	ASSPPGFQPQH
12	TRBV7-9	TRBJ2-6	ASSSVSGANVLT
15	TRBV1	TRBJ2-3	TSSQESPRENPDTQY
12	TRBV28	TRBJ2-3	ASSPSVSTDTQY
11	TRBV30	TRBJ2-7	AWRSPNFFEQY
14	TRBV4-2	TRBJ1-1	ASSQVPPPGETEAF
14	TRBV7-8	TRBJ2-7	ASSLGASGSSYEQY
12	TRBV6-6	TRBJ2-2	ASSYLEGTGELF